These 17 T cell receptor beta chains were all obtained from the same sample, sequenced in a study of T cell responses to AZD1222 COVID-19 vaccine. TCRdb's copy holds only in-frame clones and misses some; the assay was immunoSEQ multiplex PCR. The sample gives approximately 70,000 clones, over 75% of which show up once; under 30% is in the top ten. The sample was peripheral blood, taken on day 0 of AZD1222 vaccination. The receptors derive from an adult in good health.

DNA of the CDR3: TGTGCCAGCAGTCGGGACTCTCCCACAGATACGCAGTATTTT. Residues: CASSRDSPTDTQYF. The rearrangement uses TRBV5-5 and TRBJ2-3, with D perhaps matching TRBD2 (6 bases). V dropped 5 bases and J dropped 2 bases, with 12 bases sitting between them. There are 14 residues in the CDR3. In germline, CDR1 is SGHKS, CDR2 YYEKEE (reference sequence).

This clone was recorded a few times. The chain uses TRBV30 and TRBJ2-7; 8 bases are shared with TRBD1. Looked up from germline, CDR1 is GTSNPN and CDR2 is SVGIG (reference sequence). This CDR3 has 13 amino acids. The J segment lost 3 bases and the V segment lost 8 bases, leaving 9 bases of the junction unmatched. Here the CDR3 reads CARTGTGNYEQYF. Here the CDR3 DNA reads TGTGCCCGCACCGGGACAGGAAACTACGAGCAGTACTTC.

The chain has TRBV6-1 and TRBJ1-6; 10 positions agree with TRBD1. Germline-derived CDR1 and CDR2 are MNHNS and SASEGT. V shed 2 bases and J 14 bases; nucleotides not matched to a gene: 12. This CDR3 is 16 amino acids long. For the CDR3, the DNA is TGTGCCAGCAGTGAAAGAAAGGGGACAGGGGTTTTCACCCTCCACTTT. Its protein is CASSERKGTGVFTLHF.

The chain joins TRBV25-1 to TRBJ2-7; D is undetermined. The CDR3 is 14 residues long. Germline loops: CDR1 MGHDK, CDR2 SYGVNS. V was cut by 5 bases and J by 0 bases, with 11 bases left in between. The CDR3 coding sequence is TGTGCCAGCAGTCCCACCCAGGTCTCCTACGAGCAGTACTTC. Amino acids: CASSPTQVSYEQYF.

The chain recombines TRBV6-1 with TRBJ1-2; D unclear. With 3 bases removed from V and 7 bases from J, the gap between germline ends came to 12 bases. Germline CDR1 and CDR2: MNHNS and SASEGT. This CDR3 spans 13 amino acids. The CDR3 reads CASSEGGIGGYTF. The CDR3 bases are TGTGCCAGCAGTGAGGGAGGAATCGGTGGCTACACCTTC.

V usage is TRBV7-6 and J usage is TRBJ2-5; 12 bases are a match to TRBD1. V lost 1 base to trimming and J lost 4 bases; unmatched junction nucleotides: 4. There are 16 residues in the CDR3. Germline-derived CDR1 and CDR2 are SGHVS and FNYEAQ. The CDR3 here is CASSLGDRGRGETQYF. In DNA, the CDR3 is TGTGCCAGCAGCTTAGGGGACAGGGGGCGCGGAGAGACCCAGTACTTC.

The chain links TRBV30 to TRBJ1-5, with D unresolved. Germline CDR1 and CDR2: GTSNPN and SVGIG (reference sequence). The CDR3 length is 11 residues. V lost 1 base and J lost 9, with 7 bases in between. Here the CDR3 reads CAWSEGWPQHF. The CDR3 DNA is TGTGCCTGGAGTGAAGGGTGGCCCCAGCATTTT.

The chain couples TRBV28 to TRBJ2-3, with 7 positions matching TRBD2. With 7 bases clipped from V and 1 base from J, the junction kept 2 bases outside the gene matches. CDR1 and CDR2 from the germline V gene are MDHEN and SYDVKM. The CDR3 is made up of 13 amino acids. In DNA form, the CDR3 reads TGTGCCAGCATGGGGGGGGGCACAGATACGCAGTATTTT. Its translation is CASMGGGTDTQYF.

The chain is built from TRBV2 and TRBJ2-1; D is unresolved. Trimming took off 5 bases at V and 6 bases at J, with 11 bases between the two ends. The CDR3 length is 13 residues. CDR1 is SNHLY, CDR2 FYNNEI, per germline. The CDR3, as DNA: TGTGCCAGCAGTCTGACTGTTTTCAATGAGCAGTTCTTC. This sequence encodes CASSLTVFNEQFF.

The V gene is TRBV28, the J gene TRBJ2-2, with 8 bases identical to TRBD1. The CDR3 has 14 amino acids. Germline V CDR1 and CDR2: MDHEN, SYDVKM. V lost 4 bases and J lost 7; bases outside the gene matches: 5. CDR3 residues: CASSSGQVDGELFF. Written as DNA, the CDR3 is TGTGCCAGCAGTTCGGGACAGGTCGACGGGGAGCTGTTTTTT. The whole variable domain, remainder taken from reference TRBV28 and TRBJ2-2, is DVKVTQSSRYLVKRTGEKVFLECVQDMDHENMFWYRQDPGLGLRLIYFSYDVKMKEKGDIPEGYSVSREKKERFSLILESASTNQTSMYLCASSSGQVDGELFFGEGSRLTVL.

The chain joins TRBV7-2 to TRBJ1-2; unclear D gene. There are 14 residues in the CDR3. In germline, CDR1 is SGHTA, CDR2 FQGNSA. Trimming stripped 2 bases from V and 7 bases from J, with 14 bases between. The CDR3 protein is CASSLLARGRGYTF. Written as DNA, the CDR3 is TGTGCCAGCAGCTTACTTGCTCGCGGCCGTGGCTACACCTTC.

The genes are TRBV11-2 and TRBJ2-1; D might be TRBD2 (6 bases). Per germline, CDR1 SGHAT and CDR2 FQNNGV. V was clipped by 5 bases and J by 12 bases, with 14 bases between them. CDR3 length: 12 amino acids. This chain's CDR3 is CASSLLRAGQFF. Here the CDR3 DNA reads TGTGCCAGCAGCCTACTACGAGCGGGGCAGTTCTTC.

The gene calls are TRBV14 and TRBJ1-2; D possibly corresponds to TRBD1 (5 bases). V was cut by 4 bases and J by 4 bases, with 16 bases left in between. This CDR3 spans 15 amino acids. Germline V gives CDR1 SGHDN, CDR2 FVKESK. CDR3 in amino acids: CASSLSPGYSYGYTF. The DNA for the CDR3 is TGTGCCAGCAGCCTCAGCCCAGGGTATAGCTATGGCTACACCTTC.

This clone appeared once. V and J are TRBV14 and TRBJ2-5; TRBD2 agrees at 11 bases. V trimming: 1 base; J trimming: 2 bases; junction bases outside the gene matches: 12. Germline lookup yields CDR1 SGHDN and CDR2 FVKESK. This CDR3 has 19 residues. DNA for the CDR3: TGTGCCAGCAGCCAAGGGTTTTGGCTAGCGGGAGGTGTTCAAGAGACCCAGTACTTC. It translates to CASSQGFWLAGGVQETQYF.

This clone was observed once. The rearrangement joins TRBV27 to TRBJ1-1, with a possible D match to TRBD1 (6 bases). Trimming removed 1 base at V and 1 base at J, with 13 bases between. The germline CDR1 and CDR2 sequences are MNHEY and SMNVEV (reference sequence). There are 16 residues in the CDR3. This chain's CDR3 is CASSLFPGGGNTEAFF. In DNA form, the CDR3 reads TGTGCCAGCAGTTTATTCCCGGGGGGCGGGAACACTGAAGCTTTCTTT.

The chain is built from TRBV30 and TRBJ1-5; D gene ambiguous. The CDR3 consists of 14 residues. Trimming took 0 bases from V and 8 from J, leaving 14 bases between them. Germline CDR1 GTSNPN, CDR2 SVGIG (reference sequence). CDR3 sequence reads: CAWSVGSGTKPQHF. As DNA, the CDR3 is TGTGCCTGGAGTGTAGGATCAGGCACGAAGCCCCAGCATTTT.

This rearrangement joins TRBV15 to TRBJ1-5, with a possible D match to TRBD1 (5 bases). CDR1 is LNHNV, CDR2 YYDKDF, per germline (reference sequence). V was clipped by 1 base and J by 2 bases, with 9 bases between them. CDR3 length: 15 amino acids. DNA of the CDR3: TGTGCCACCAGCAGAGTCAGCAGGGGCAATCAGCCCCAGCATTTT. Translating it yields CATSRVSRGNQPQHF.